This T cell receptor beta chain was sequenced for a study of blood T cells in healthy people across ages. Whole-study findings and limits: Age showed a roughly linear inverse relationship with TCR beta diversity per million T cells.

Germline lookup yields CDR1 MNHEY and CDR2 SVGEGT. The junction had 4 bases not matched to a gene; V was cut back by 6 bases and J by 4 bases. The CDR3 runs 13 residues. This clonotype was seen only a few times. Its antigen remains unidentified. A second PCR of 7 to 11 cycles used a sample-barcoded 5' primer and a J-beta primer mix. Each TCR beta cDNA got a 12-nucleotide random molecular identifier. TCRdb re-called the 5' RACE reads with MiXCR, one entry per CDR3 protein. The data show approximately 1.5 million distinct CDR3 sequences, with roughly two fifths seen just once and less than 5% held by the top ten.

Sequencing used blood. The receptor comes from a woman in her late teens or twenties in good health. V and J are TRBV6-2 or TRBV6-3 and TRBJ2-7; 9 nucleotides agree with TRBD1. The CDR3 DNA reads TGTGCCAGCAGGGACAGGGGCTTTTACGAGCAGTACTTC. It specifies CASRDRGFYEQYF.